This is a list of T cell receptor beta chains from one sample in a study of shared clonotypes between healthy human individuals. The repertoire was sequenced with immunoSEQ multiplex PCR; TCRdb's copy has only in-frame clones and lacks some. Among some 2,400,000 clones listed, nearly 97% were seen once. What was sequenced was naive CD4+ T cells sorted from blood. The receptors shown here come from a man between 18 and 35 years old in good health. The CDR3 runs from the conserved cysteine through the conserved F or W. Each record gives: CDR3 protein, CDR3 DNA, D gene, V gene, J gene, clone size. The D gene is left open where the match is weak. For some rows the clone size is stated as once, few or many, or as a class when expanded; others skip it.

CDR3 protein: CASTMGQGRYGYTF; CDR3 DNA: TGTGCCAGCACCATGGGACAGGGGAGATATGGCTACACCTTC; D gene: TRBD1; V gene: TRBV7-9; J gene: TRBJ1-2; clone size: -
CDR3 protein: CASSPYGDISYNEQFF; CDR3 DNA: TGTGCCAGCTCACCCTACGGGGATATCTCCTACAATGAGCAGTTCTTC; D gene: -; V gene: TRBV18; J gene: TRBJ2-1; clone size: -
CDR3 protein: CASSSASAARRSYEQYF; CDR3 DNA: TGTGCCAGCAGCTCGGCTAGCGCCGCACGAAGGTCCTACGAGCAGTACTTC; D gene: -; V gene: TRBV5-4; J gene: TRBJ2-7; clone size: -
CDR3 protein: CASSFPPNGYTF; CDR3 DNA: TGTGCCAGCAGCTTCCCCCCGAATGGCTACACCTTC; D gene: -; V gene: TRBV5-6; J gene: TRBJ1-2; clone size: once
CDR3 protein: CAVIKDQGASEAFF; CDR3 DNA: TGTGCCGTCATCAAAGATCAGGGGGCATCTGAAGCTTTCTTT; D gene: TRBD1; V gene: TRBV28; J gene: TRBJ1-1; clone size: -
CDR3 protein: CASSFDREGWGYTF; CDR3 DNA: TGTGCCAGCAGCTTTGACAGGGAGGGATGGGGCTACACCTTC; D gene: TRBD1; V gene: TRBV7-9; J gene: TRBJ1-2; clone size: -
CDR3 protein: CASSGPVGGRMRDQPQHF; CDR3 DNA: TGTGCCAGCAGTGGGCCCGTGGGGGGGAGGATGCGGGATCAGCCCCAGCATTTT; D gene: -; V gene: TRBV2; J gene: TRBJ1-5; clone size: -
CDR3 protein: CAITGVEGTGPYEQYF; CDR3 DNA: TGTGCCATCACGGGCGTCGAAGGGACAGGACCTTACGAGCAGTACTTC; D gene: TRBD1; V gene: TRBV25-1; J gene: TRBJ2-7; clone size: -
CDR3 protein: CASSDRVGGYTF; CDR3 DNA: TGTGCCAGCAGTGACAGGGTAGGGGGCTACACCTTC; D gene: -; V gene: TRBV6-1; J gene: TRBJ1-2; clone size: -
CDR3 protein: CASSSGQGSDGYTF; CDR3 DNA: TGCGCCAGCAGCTCAGGACAGGGGAGCGATGGCTACACCTTC; D gene: TRBD1; V gene: TRBV5-1; J gene: TRBJ1-2; clone size: -
CDR3 protein: CASKNLNQETQYF; CDR3 DNA: TGTGCCAGTAAGAACTTAAACCAAGAGACCCAGTACTTC; D gene: -; V gene: TRBV6-5; J gene: TRBJ2-5; clone size: -
CDR3 protein: CASSQDSGRGNEQFF; CDR3 DNA: TGCGCCAGCAGCCAAGATTCAGGGAGGGGGAATGAGCAGTTCTTC; D gene: -; V gene: TRBV4-3; J gene: TRBJ2-1; clone size: -
CDR3 protein: CASSLGRVQPQHF; CDR3 DNA: TGTGCCAGCAGCTTAGGGCGAGTTCAGCCCCAGCATTTT; D gene: -; V gene: TRBV11-2; J gene: TRBJ1-5; clone size: -
CDR3 protein: CASKGQGDNSPLHF; CDR3 DNA: TGTGCCAGCAAGGGACAGGGAGATAATTCACCCCTCCACTTT; D gene: TRBD1; V gene: TRBV19; J gene: TRBJ1-6; clone size: -
CDR3 protein: CASSLSGRTYEQYF; CDR3 DNA: TGTGCCAGCAGTTTAAGCGGGAGGACCTACGAGCAGTACTTC; D gene: TRBD2; V gene: TRBV28; J gene: TRBJ2-7; clone size: -
CDR3 protein: CASSPGVGTNEKLFF; CDR3 DNA: TGTGCTAGCAGTCCAGGGGTCGGAACTAATGAAAAACTGTTTTTT; D gene: -; V gene: TRBV7-7; J gene: TRBJ1-4; clone size: -
CDR3 protein: CASSYLAGGRETQYF; CDR3 DNA: TGTGCCAGCAGTTACCTAGCGGGGGGCCGAGAGACCCAGTACTTC; D gene: TRBD2; V gene: TRBV6-6; J gene: TRBJ2-5; clone size: -
CDR3 protein: CAISEMTNYGYTF; CDR3 DNA: TGTGCCATCAGTGAGATGACTAACTATGGCTACACCTTC; D gene: -; V gene: TRBV10-3; J gene: TRBJ1-2; clone size: -
CDR3 protein: CASSHRGKETQYF; CDR3 DNA: TGTGCCAGCAGCCACAGGGGTAAAGAGACCCAGTACTTC; D gene: TRBD1; V gene: TRBV6-5; J gene: TRBJ2-5; clone size: -
CDR3 protein: CASSGAGVSYEQYF; CDR3 DNA: TGCGCCAGCAGTGGGGCAGGGGTCTCCTACGAGCAGTACTTC; D gene: -; V gene: TRBV10-1; J gene: TRBJ2-7; clone size: -
CDR3 protein: CASVLGGEDEQYF; CDR3 DNA: TGTGCCAGCGTACTTGGAGGGGAGGACGAGCAGTACTTC; D gene: -; V gene: TRBV28; J gene: TRBJ2-7; clone size: once
CDR3 protein: CASSPTAVGVTEAFF; CDR3 DNA: TGTGCCAGCAGCCCGACGGCGGTCGGGGTCACTGAAGCTTTCTTT; D gene: -; V gene: TRBV5-6; J gene: TRBJ1-1; clone size: -
CDR3 protein: CASSSGPNEKLFF; CDR3 DNA: TGTGCCAGCAGTTCCGGACCCAATGAAAAACTGTTTTTT; D gene: -; V gene: TRBV9; J gene: TRBJ1-4; clone size: -
CDR3 protein: CASSSPGGQIDEQYF; CDR3 DNA: TGTGCCAGCAGTTCTCCGGGAGGGCAGATAGACGAGCAGTACTTC; D gene: TRBD2; V gene: TRBV28; J gene: TRBJ2-7; clone size: -
CDR3 protein: CAIGKGLDEQFF; CDR3 DNA: TGTGCCATCGGTAAGGGACTTGATGAGCAGTTCTTC; D gene: -; V gene: TRBV10-3; J gene: TRBJ2-1; clone size: -
CDR3 protein: CASSPLTSYEQYF; CDR3 DNA: TGTGCCAGCTCACCTCTCACCTCCTACGAGCAGTACTTC; D gene: -; V gene: TRBV18; J gene: TRBJ2-7; clone size: -
CDR3 protein: CASSLVSGSANQPQHF; CDR3 DNA: TGTGCCAGCTCACTGGTCTCAGGGAGCGCCAATCAGCCCCAGCATTTT; D gene: -; V gene: TRBV18; J gene: TRBJ1-5; clone size: -
CDR3 protein: CASSPRTSGYEKLFF; CDR3 DNA: TGTGCCAGCAGCCCCCGTACTAGCGGTTATGAAAAACTGTTTTTT; D gene: -; V gene: TRBV5-6; J gene: TRBJ1-4; clone size: -
CDR3 protein: CASSSGADTGELFF; CDR3 DNA: TGTGCCAGCAGCTCAGGGGCTGACACCGGGGAGCTGTTTTTT; D gene: -; V gene: TRBV5-4; J gene: TRBJ2-2; clone size: -
CDR3 protein: CSGAAEGTEAFF; CDR3 DNA: TGCAGCGGCGCGGCCGAAGGCACTGAAGCTTTCTTT; D gene: -; V gene: TRBV29-1; J gene: TRBJ1-1; clone size: -
CDR3 protein: CASSPGQGADTQYF; CDR3 DNA: TGCGCCAGCAGCCCGGGACAGGGGGCAGATACGCAGTATTTT; D gene: TRBD1; V gene: TRBV5-1; J gene: TRBJ2-3; clone size: -
CDR3 protein: CASSIDSTGIFMGQNTEAFF; CDR3 DNA: TGTGCCAGTAGTATAGATAGTACAGGTATTTTTATGGGTCAGAACACTGAAGCTTTCTTT; D gene: -; V gene: TRBV19; J gene: TRBJ1-1; clone size: once
CDR3 protein: CASSWGQNQPQHF; CDR3 DNA: TGTGCCAGCAGCTGGGGACAGAATCAGCCCCAGCATTTT; D gene: TRBD1; V gene: TRBV5-5; J gene: TRBJ1-5; clone size: -
CDR3 protein: CASKMDSMNTEAFF; CDR3 DNA: TGTGCCAGCAAGATGGACAGCATGAACACTGAAGCTTTCTTT; D gene: -; V gene: TRBV6-1; J gene: TRBJ1-1; clone size: -
CDR3 protein: CASSSLAENQPQHF; CDR3 DNA: TGTGCCAGCTCATCTCTCGCAGAGAATCAGCCCCAGCATTTT; D gene: -; V gene: TRBV18; J gene: TRBJ1-5; clone size: -
CDR3 protein: CASSLWDTQYF; CDR3 DNA: TGCGCCAGCAGCTTGTGGGATACGCAGTATTTT; D gene: -; V gene: TRBV5-1; J gene: TRBJ2-3; clone size: -
CDR3 protein: CAWRRSGTTMGTEAFF; CDR3 DNA: TGTGCCTGGCGCCGGTCCGGGACCACTATGGGAACTGAAGCTTTCTTT; D gene: -; V gene: TRBV30; J gene: TRBJ1-1; clone size: -
CDR3 protein: CASRLRGINYGYTF; CDR3 DNA: TGTGCCAGCAGGCTACGGGGGATTAACTATGGCTACACCTTC; D gene: -; V gene: TRBV5-6; J gene: TRBJ1-2; clone size: -
CDR3 protein: CASENTPGQGPYNEQFF; CDR3 DNA: TGTGCCAGTGAAAACACCCCGGGACAGGGTCCTTACAATGAGCAGTTCTTC; D gene: TRBD1; V gene: TRBV19; J gene: TRBJ2-1; clone size: -
CDR3 protein: CASSPQGYYGYTF; CDR3 DNA: TGTGCCAGCTCACCACAGGGGTACTATGGCTACACCTTC; D gene: -; V gene: TRBV18; J gene: TRBJ1-2; clone size: once
CDR3 protein: CASTKRGLDGYTF; CDR3 DNA: TGTGCCAGCACCAAAAGGGGTTTGGATGGCTACACCTTC; D gene: -; V gene: TRBV13; J gene: TRBJ1-2; clone size: -
CDR3 protein: CASSSYRGHQPQHF; CDR3 DNA: TGTGCCAGCAGCTCCTACAGGGGCCATCAGCCCCAGCATTTT; D gene: TRBD1; V gene: TRBV5-6; J gene: TRBJ1-5; clone size: -
CDR3 protein: CASFSGTSGLSEQFF; CDR3 DNA: TGCGCCAGCTTCTCCGGGACTAGCGGTTTGAGTGAGCAGTTCTTC; D gene: TRBD2; V gene: TRBV10-2; J gene: TRBJ2-1; clone size: once
CDR3 protein: CAITAGTNTEAFF; CDR3 DNA: TGTGCCATCACGGCAGGGACGAACACTGAAGCTTTCTTT; D gene: -; V gene: TRBV10-3; J gene: TRBJ1-1; clone size: -
CDR3 protein: CASSSMDRAKNIQYF; CDR3 DNA: TGTGCCAGCAGTTCGATGGACAGGGCCAAAAACATTCAGTACTTC; D gene: TRBD1; V gene: TRBV11-2; J gene: TRBJ2-4; clone size: -
CDR3 protein: CASSLDIAGIYNEQFF; CDR3 DNA: TGTGCCAGCAGCTTGGATATAGCGGGGATATACAATGAGCAGTTCTTC; D gene: TRBD2; V gene: TRBV5-4; J gene: TRBJ2-1; clone size: -
CDR3 protein: CASSYVGLAGGETQYF; CDR3 DNA: TGTGCCAGCAGTTATGTCGGACTAGCGGGAGGAGAGACCCAGTACTTC; D gene: TRBD2; V gene: TRBV6-6; J gene: TRBJ2-5; clone size: -
CDR3 protein: CASRGARADLYNEQFF; CDR3 DNA: TGTGCCAGCAGGGGGGCCCGGGCCGACCTTTACAATGAGCAGTTCTTC; D gene: -; V gene: TRBV28; J gene: TRBJ2-1; clone size: -
CDR3 protein: CASSKNEDGAEAFF; CDR3 DNA: TGTGCCAGCAGCAAAAACGAAGATGGGGCTGAAGCTTTCTTT; D gene: -; V gene: TRBV25-1; J gene: TRBJ1-1; clone size: -
CDR3 protein: CSVTRGGESTDTQYF; CDR3 DNA: TGCAGCGTAACCCGAGGGGGGGAAAGCACAGATACGCAGTATTTT; D gene: -; V gene: TRBV29-1; J gene: TRBJ2-3; clone size: -
CDR3 protein: CASRAGNIQYF; CDR3 DNA: TGCGCCAGCAGGGCGGGAAACATTCAGTACTTC; D gene: -; V gene: TRBV5-1; J gene: TRBJ2-4; clone size: -
CDR3 protein: CASSVGGPSPLHF; CDR3 DNA: TGTGCCAGCAGTGTTGGGGGGCCGTCACCCCTCCACTTT; D gene: -; V gene: TRBV2; J gene: TRBJ1-6; clone size: -
CDR3 protein: CASSPTNTGELFF; CDR3 DNA: TGTGCCAGTAGTCCTACGAACACCGGGGAGCTGTTTTTT; D gene: -; V gene: TRBV19; J gene: TRBJ2-2; clone size: -
CDR3 protein: CASRGSGEGYEQYF; CDR3 DNA: TGTGCCAGCCGCGGTAGCGGCGAGGGCTACGAGCAGTACTTC; D gene: -; V gene: TRBV7-9; J gene: TRBJ2-7; clone size: -
CDR3 protein: CASRVGTENQPQHF; CDR3 DNA: TGTGCCAGTAGGGTCGGGACGGAAAATCAGCCCCAGCATTTT; D gene: -; V gene: TRBV19; J gene: TRBJ1-5; clone size: -